Sequencing of this T cell receptor beta chain was carried out in a study of blood T cell repertoires in COVID-19. The data were produced by immunoSEQ multiplex PCR, yet TCRdb's version contains in-frame clones alone and is incomplete. The table lists about 300,000 clones, 85% to 90% of them singletons. This clone has a single count. The source is a man in his forties or fifties with acute or convalescent COVID-19. The specimen sequenced was peripheral blood.

CDR3 coding DNA: TGCGCCAGCTCACGACAGGGGGCTGCAGATACGCAGTATTTT. Translated, it gives CASSRQGAADTQYF. J is TRBJ2-3 and V is TRBV5-1; TRBD1 matches at 10 bases. V gave up 7 bases and J gave up 4 bases; unmatched junction bases: 6. Germline-derived CDR1 and CDR2 are SGHRS and YFSETQ. This CDR3 contains 14 residues.